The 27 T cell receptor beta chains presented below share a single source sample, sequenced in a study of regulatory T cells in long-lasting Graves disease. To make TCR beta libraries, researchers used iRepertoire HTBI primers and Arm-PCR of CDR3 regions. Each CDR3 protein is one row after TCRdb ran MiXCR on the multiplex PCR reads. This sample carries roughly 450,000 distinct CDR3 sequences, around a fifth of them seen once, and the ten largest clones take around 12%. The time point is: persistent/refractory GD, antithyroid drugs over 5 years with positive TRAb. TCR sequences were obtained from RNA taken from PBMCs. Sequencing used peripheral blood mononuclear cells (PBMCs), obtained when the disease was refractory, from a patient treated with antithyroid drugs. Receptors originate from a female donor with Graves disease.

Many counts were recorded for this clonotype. The CDR3 loop is CASNRGGATQPQHF. The CDR3 DNA reads TGTGCCAGCAACCGGGGGGGGGCCACCCAGCCCCAGCATTTT. This rearrangement joins TRBV28 to TRBJ1-5; TRBD1 is a possible D gene (6 bases). The CDR3 runs to 14 residues. Trimming shortened V by 7 bases and J by 7 bases, and 17 bases separated the two germline ends. Germline loops: CDR1 MDHEN, CDR2 SYDVKM.

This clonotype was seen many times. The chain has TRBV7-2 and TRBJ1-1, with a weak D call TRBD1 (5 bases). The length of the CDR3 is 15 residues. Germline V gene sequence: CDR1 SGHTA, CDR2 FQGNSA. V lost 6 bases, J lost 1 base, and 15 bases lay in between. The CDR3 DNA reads TGTGCCAGCAGTCCATCCGGGGCCACGAACACTGAAGCTTTCTTT. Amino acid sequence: CASSPSGATNTEAFF.

The CDR3 DNA is TGTGCCAGCAGCTTAGTGGGCACGACCACAGATACGCAGTATTTT. Encoded protein: CASSLVGTTTDTQYF. The chain is built from TRBV7-9 and TRBJ2-3; D gene unclear. Germline-derived CDR1 and CDR2 are SEHNR and FQNEAQ (reference sequence). This CDR3 is built from 15 residues. V shed 1 base and J shed 2 bases, with 10 bases lying between them.

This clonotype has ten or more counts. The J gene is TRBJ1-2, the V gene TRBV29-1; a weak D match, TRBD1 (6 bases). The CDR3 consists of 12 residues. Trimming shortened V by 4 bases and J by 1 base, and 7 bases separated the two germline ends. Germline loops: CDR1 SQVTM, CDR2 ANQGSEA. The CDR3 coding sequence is TGCAGCGTTGGGACAGATAACTATGGCTACACCTTC. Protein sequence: CSVGTDNYGYTF.

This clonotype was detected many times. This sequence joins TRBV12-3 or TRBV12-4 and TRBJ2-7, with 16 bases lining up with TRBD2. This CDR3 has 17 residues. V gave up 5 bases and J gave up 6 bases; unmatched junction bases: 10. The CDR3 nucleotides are TGTGCCAGCAGTATCCCGGGACTAGCGGGAGGGCCGGGCGAGCAGTACTTC. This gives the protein CASSIPGLAGGPGEQYF.

CDR3 coding DNA: TGTGCCAGCAGTGCAAACAGGGTTCCAGAGACCCAGTACTTC. It specifies CASSANRVPETQYF. The chain carries TRBV25-1 and TRBJ2-5, with D perhaps matching TRBD1 (6 bases). The germline gives CDR1 MGHDK, CDR2 SYGVNS. The length of the CDR3 is 14 residues. V was pared by 4 bases and J by 4 bases, with 13 bases between.

The CDR3 DNA follows: TGTGCCAGCAGTCCCCAACGCGGGGGCGGCTTCTACGAGCAGTACTTC. Translated, it gives CASSPQRGGGFYEQYF. The rearrangement joins TRBV7-2 to TRBJ2-7; TRBD2 is a possible D gene (7 bases). Trimming removed 6 bases from V and 3 bases from J, with 21 bases in between. This CDR3 is 16 amino acids long. From germline, CDR1 is SGHTA and CDR2 FQGNSA.

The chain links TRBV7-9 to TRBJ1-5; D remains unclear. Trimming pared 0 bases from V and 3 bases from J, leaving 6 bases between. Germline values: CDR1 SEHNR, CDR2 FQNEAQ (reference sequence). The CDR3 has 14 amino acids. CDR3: CASSLAAYNQPQHF. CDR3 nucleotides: TGTGCCAGCAGCTTAGCAGCCTACAATCAGCCCCAGCATTTT.

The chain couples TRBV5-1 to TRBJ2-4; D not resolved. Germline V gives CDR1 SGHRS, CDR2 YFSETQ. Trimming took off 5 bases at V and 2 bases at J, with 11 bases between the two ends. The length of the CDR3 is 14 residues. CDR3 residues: CASSYGESKNIQYF. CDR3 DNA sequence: TGCGCCAGCAGTTATGGAGAGTCCAAAAACATTCAGTACTTC.

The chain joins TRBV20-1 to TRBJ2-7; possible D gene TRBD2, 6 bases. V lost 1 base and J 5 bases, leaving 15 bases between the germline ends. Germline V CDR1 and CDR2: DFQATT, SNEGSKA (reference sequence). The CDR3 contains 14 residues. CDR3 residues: CSARAPGLLNEQYF. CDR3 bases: TGCAGTGCTAGAGCCCCGGGACTTCTTAACGAGCAGTACTTC.

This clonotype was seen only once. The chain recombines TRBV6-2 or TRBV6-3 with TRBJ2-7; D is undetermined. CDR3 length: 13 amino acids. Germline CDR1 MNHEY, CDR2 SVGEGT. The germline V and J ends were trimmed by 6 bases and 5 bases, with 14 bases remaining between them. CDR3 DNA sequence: TGTGCCAGCAGGAAACCAACAGAGGACGAGCAGTACTTC. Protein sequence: CASRKPTEDEQYF.

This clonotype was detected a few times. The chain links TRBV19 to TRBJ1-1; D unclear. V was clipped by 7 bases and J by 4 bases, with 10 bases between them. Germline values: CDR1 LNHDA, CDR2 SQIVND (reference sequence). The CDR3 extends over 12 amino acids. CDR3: CASKKGGTEAFF. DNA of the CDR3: TGTGCCAGTAAAAAAGGTGGCACTGAAGCTTTCTTT.

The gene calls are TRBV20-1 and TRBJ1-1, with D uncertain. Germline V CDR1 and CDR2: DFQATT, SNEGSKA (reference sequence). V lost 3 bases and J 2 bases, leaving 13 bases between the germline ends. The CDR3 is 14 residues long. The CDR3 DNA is TGCAGTGCTAGGGACCTACAGAGAAACACTGAAGCTTTCTTT. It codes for CSARDLQRNTEAFF.

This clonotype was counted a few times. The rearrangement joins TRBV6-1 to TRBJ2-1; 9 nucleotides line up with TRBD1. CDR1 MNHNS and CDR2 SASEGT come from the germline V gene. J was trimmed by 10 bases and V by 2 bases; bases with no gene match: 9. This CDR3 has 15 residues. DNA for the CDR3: TGTGCCAGCAGTGAACCGGGACAGGGAATGGGGGAGCAGTTCTTC. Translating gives CASSEPGQGMGEQFF.

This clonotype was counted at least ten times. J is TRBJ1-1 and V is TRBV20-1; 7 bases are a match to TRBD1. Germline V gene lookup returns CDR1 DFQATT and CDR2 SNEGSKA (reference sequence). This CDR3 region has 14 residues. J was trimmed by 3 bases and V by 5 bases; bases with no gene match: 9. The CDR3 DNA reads TGCAGTGCTGAGTACAGGGGCTGGGACACTGAAGCTTTCTTT. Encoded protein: CSAEYRGWDTEAFF.

This CDR3 is CSVQRQGNTGELFF. CDR3 coding DNA: TGCAGCGTCCAGCGACAGGGAAACACCGGGGAGCTGTTTTTT. The chain combines TRBV29-1 with TRBJ2-2, with 7 bases that match TRBD1. The germline V gene encodes CDR1 SQVTM and CDR2 ANQGSEA. V dropped 6 bases and J dropped 2; count of bases not matched to a gene: 6. The CDR3 has 14 residues.

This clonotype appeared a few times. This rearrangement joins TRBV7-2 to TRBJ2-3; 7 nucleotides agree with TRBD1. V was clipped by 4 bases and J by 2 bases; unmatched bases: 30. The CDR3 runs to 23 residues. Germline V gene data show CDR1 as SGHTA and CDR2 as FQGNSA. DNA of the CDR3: TGTGCCAGCAGCTCCTTCCGAGGGGGTAATGACAGGGCGCATACCTCATCCACAGATACGCAGTATTTT. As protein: CASSSFRGGNDRAHTSSTDTQYF.

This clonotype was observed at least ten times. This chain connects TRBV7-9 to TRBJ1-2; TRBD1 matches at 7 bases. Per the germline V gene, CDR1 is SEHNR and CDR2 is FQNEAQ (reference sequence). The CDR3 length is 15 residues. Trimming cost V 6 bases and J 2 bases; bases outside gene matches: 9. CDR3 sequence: CASSIDRVSNYGYTF. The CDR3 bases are TGTGCCAGCAGTATAGACAGGGTGTCAAACTATGGCTACACCTTC.

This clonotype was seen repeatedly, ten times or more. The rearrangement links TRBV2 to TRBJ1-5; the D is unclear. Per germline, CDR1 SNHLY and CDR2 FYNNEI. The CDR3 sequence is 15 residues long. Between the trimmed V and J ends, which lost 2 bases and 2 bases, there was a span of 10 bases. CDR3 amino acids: CASSEFAIGNQPQHF. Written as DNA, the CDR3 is TGTGCCAGCAGTGAATTCGCGATTGGCAATCAGCCCCAGCATTTT. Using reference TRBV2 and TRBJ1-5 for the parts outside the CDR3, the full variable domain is EPEVTQTPSHQVTQMGQEVILRCVPISNHLYFYWYRQILGQKVEFLVSFYNNEISEKSEIFDDQFSVERPDGSNFTLKIRSTKLEDSAMYFCASSEFAIGNQPQHFGDGTRLSIL.

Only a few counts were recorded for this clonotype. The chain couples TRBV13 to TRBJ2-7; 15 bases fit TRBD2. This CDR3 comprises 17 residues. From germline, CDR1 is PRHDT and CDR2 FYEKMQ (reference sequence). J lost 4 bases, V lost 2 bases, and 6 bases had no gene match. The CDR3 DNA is TGTGCCAGCAGCTTACGTGGACTAGCGGGGGGGGCTTACGAGCAGTACTTC. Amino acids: CASSLRGLAGGAYEQYF.

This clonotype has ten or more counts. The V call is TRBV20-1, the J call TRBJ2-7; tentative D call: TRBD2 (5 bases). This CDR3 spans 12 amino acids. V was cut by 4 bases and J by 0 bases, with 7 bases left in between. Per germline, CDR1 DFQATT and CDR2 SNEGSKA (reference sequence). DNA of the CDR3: TGCAGTGCTAAGAGGGTCTCCTACGAGCAGTACTTC. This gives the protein CSAKRVSYEQYF.

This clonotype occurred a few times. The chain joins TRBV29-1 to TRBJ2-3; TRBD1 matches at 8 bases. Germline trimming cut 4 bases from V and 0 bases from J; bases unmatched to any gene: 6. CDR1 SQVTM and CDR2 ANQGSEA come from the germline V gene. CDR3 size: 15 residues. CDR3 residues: CSVARTGLSTDTQYF. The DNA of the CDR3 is TGCAGCGTTGCGCGGACAGGGCTTAGCACAGATACGCAGTATTTT.

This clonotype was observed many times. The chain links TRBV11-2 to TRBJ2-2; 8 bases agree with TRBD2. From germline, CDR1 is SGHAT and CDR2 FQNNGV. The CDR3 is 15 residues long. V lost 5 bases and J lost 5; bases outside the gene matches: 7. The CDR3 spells CASSTTLAETGELFF. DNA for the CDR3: TGTGCCAGCAGCACGACACTAGCGGAGACCGGGGAGCTGTTTTTT.

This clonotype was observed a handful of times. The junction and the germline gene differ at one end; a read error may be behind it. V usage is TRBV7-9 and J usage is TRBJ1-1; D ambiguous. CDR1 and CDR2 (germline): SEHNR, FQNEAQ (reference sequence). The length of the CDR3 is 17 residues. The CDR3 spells CASSLAGEGLPRAEAFF. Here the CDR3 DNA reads TGTGCCAGCAGCCTAGCAGGCGAAGGCCTCCCCCGGGCTGAAGCTTTCTTT.

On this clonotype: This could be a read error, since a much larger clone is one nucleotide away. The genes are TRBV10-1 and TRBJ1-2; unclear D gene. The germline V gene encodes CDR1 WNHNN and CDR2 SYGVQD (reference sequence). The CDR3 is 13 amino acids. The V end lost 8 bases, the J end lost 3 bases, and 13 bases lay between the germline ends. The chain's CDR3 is CASWASADYGYTF. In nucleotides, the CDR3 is TGCGCCAGCTGGGCCTCGGCCGACTATGGCTACACCTTC.

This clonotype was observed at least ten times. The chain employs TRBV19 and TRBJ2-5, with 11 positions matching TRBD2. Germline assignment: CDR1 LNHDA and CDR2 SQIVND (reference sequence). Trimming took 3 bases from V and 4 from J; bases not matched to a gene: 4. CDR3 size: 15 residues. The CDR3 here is CASSIISGGVETQYF. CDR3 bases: TGTGCCAGTAGTATTATTAGCGGGGGGGTAGAGACCCAGTACTTC.

In nucleotides, the CDR3 is TGTGCCAGCAGTTTCGGGACAGGGTACTATGGCTACACCTTC. Translation: CASSFGTGYYGYTF. The chain couples TRBV28 to TRBJ1-2; 9 nucleotides agree with TRBD1. V lost 3 bases to trimming and J lost 3 bases; unmatched junction nucleotides: 2. Germline V gene lookup returns CDR1 MDHEN and CDR2 SYDVKM. This CDR3 spans 14 amino acids.